This TCR beta chain was found in a study of glioma-infiltrating T cells. Background on the study: Dexamethasone exposure before glioma surgery was limited to six or fewer days.

Study-wide results and limits: A blood CDR3 motif signature was depleted in highly divergent patients.

Details on this clonotype: The antigen is undetermined.

Using RNA template, CDR3s of TCR alpha and beta were amplified with iRepertoire arm-PCR. One-step reverse transcription and amplification started from approximately 100-400 ng of tissue mRNA or PBMC total RNA. TCRdb reprocessed the multiplex PCR reads with MiXCR, giving one entry per CDR3 protein. The table records about 400,000 distinct CDR3 sequences, roughly 41% of them present only once. The CDR3 has 16 amino acids. V was clipped by 5 bases and J by 6 bases; unmatched bases: 12. Germline CDR1 LGHNA, CDR2 YSLEER. The specimen was glioma tissue, nonneoplastic brain tissue, or PBMCs (not recorded which). This chain joins TRBV4-3 and TRBJ2-1; 8 bases align to TRBD2. The TCR sequence derives from a human donor with low-grade glioma or glioblastoma, undergoing nonglioma brain surgery, or in good health (not recorded which). The CDR3 sequence is CASSITLAGKGNEQFF. The CDR3 DNA reads as TGCGCCAGCAGCATCACCTTAGCGGGAAAGGGCAATGAGCAGTTCTTC.